This T cell receptor beta chain was recovered during a study of T cell repertoires in cytomegalovirus infection. Study information: Newly reported HLA-C-restricted and thoroughly characterized HLA-B-restricted CMV epitopes were employed. Indications of both CMV infection and matching HLA type were provided by public TCR beta signatures.

As concerns this clonotype: No antigen is known for it.

Overall study findings and caveats: Dominating the ex vivo response were TCR beta clonotypes that were CMV-specific and HLA-C-restricted. The study identified carriers of CMV plus the relevant HLA from cumulative public TCR beta family frequency.

MiXCR, run by TCRdb on the reads, gives a single entry per CDR3 protein. The sample shows about 58,000 distinct CDR3 sequences, about 18% of them seen only once. CDR3 length: 15 residues. Per the germline V gene, CDR1 is SEHNR and CDR2 is FQNEAQ (reference sequence). V was shortened by 4 bases and J by 8 bases, with 20 bases between the two germline ends. Source: CD8+ T cells from cultured PBMCs, taken from culture after CMV antigen stimulation. The J gene is TRBJ1-2, the V gene TRBV7-9; tentative D call: TRBD1 (5 bases). The TCR was taken from a human donor in good health (CMV status not recorded). Some clones in this sample may be carry-over from other donors' samples. DNA for the CDR3: TGTGCCAGCAGCTCCCCGGGACGGAGAAATCAAGGCTACACCTTC. Its protein is CASSSPGRRNQGYTF.